A single sample is the source of the 12 T cell receptor beta chains below, sequenced in a study of a mutant IDH1 vaccine in newly diagnosed glioma. TCRdb's table, derived via immunoSEQ multiplex PCR, lists solely in-frame clones and lacks some. The sample holds approximately 80,000 clones; 75% to 90% are singletons and the top ten take under 6.5%. No antigens are known for them. The time point denotes: week 47, end of study. In every dose of vaccine, 300 ug of mutant IDH1 20-mer peptide was given alongside topical imiquimod. The sequencing used PBMCs, collected from a glioma patient whose treatment included an IDH1 peptide vaccine. The receptors here all came from a man aged 40-49 years with glioma.

The chain has TRBV6-6 and TRBJ1-4; a weak D match, TRBD1 (5 bases). The CDR3 loop spans 15 amino acids. Trimming stripped 5 bases from V and 0 bases from J, with 10 bases between. In germline, CDR1 is MNHNY, CDR2 SVGAGI (reference sequence). The CDR3 DNA sequence: TGTGCCAGCAGTAACAGCAGGGCAACTAATGAAAAACTGTTTTTT. Its translation: CASSNSRATNEKLFF.

This clone was counted once. The CDR3: CASSPAPGQSTDTQYF. In DNA form, the CDR3 reads TGTGCCAGCAGCCCGGCACCGGGTCAGAGCACAGATACGCAGTATTTT. V gene TRBV5-4 combines with J gene TRBJ2-3; no clear D. CDR1 and CDR2 from the germline V gene are SGHNT and YYREEE (reference sequence). This CDR3 has 16 residues. Trimming stripped 4 bases from V and 0 bases from J, with 15 bases between. Variable domain in full (rest from reference TRBV5-4 and TRBJ2-3): ETGVTQSPTHLIKTRGQQVTLRCSSQSGHNTVSWYQQALGQGPQFIFQYYREEENGRGNFPPRFSGLQFPNYSSELNVNALELDDSALYLCASSPAPGQSTDTQYFGPGTRLTVL.

The chain has TRBV2 and TRBJ1-1; D gene uncertain. This CDR3 contains 13 residues. Looked up from germline, CDR1 is SNHLY and CDR2 is FYNNEI. Trimming pared 6 bases from V and 1 base from J, leaving 9 bases between. The CDR3 DNA sequence: TGTGCCAGCAGGGCTTCACAGAACACTGAAGCTTTCTTT. Protein product: CASRASQNTEAFF. Filled out from reference TRBV2 and TRBJ1-1, the complete variable domain reads EPEVTQTPSHQVTQMGQEVILRCVPISNHLYFYWYRQILGQKVEFLVSFYNNEISEKSEIFDDQFSVERPDGSNFTLKIRSTKLEDSAMYFCASRASQNTEAFFGQGTRLTVV.

The table lists this clone with a count of one. This chain uses TRBV6-5 with TRBJ1-2; D not resolved. Germline CDR1 is MNHEY and CDR2 is SVGAGI. V lost 4 bases, J lost 2 bases, and 2 bases lay in between. There are 11 residues in the CDR3. As DNA, the CDR3 is TGTGCCAGCAGTTCCAACTATGGCTACACCTTC. Amino acids: CASSSNYGYTF.

This chain uses TRBV11-3 with TRBJ2-2; D possibly corresponds to TRBD2 (6 bases). The V end was cut by 1 base, the J end by 5 bases, with 11 bases between. CDR3 length equals 15 residues. Germline loops: CDR1 SGHNT, CDR2 YENEEA. In DNA form, the CDR3 reads TGTGCCAGCAGCTTAGGCCCAGGGAGGACCGGGGAGCTGTTTTTT. This encodes CASSLGPGRTGELFF.

This clone has just a few counts. J is TRBJ1-3 and V is TRBV2; 7 bases agree with TRBD1. The germline CDR1 and CDR2 sequences are SNHLY and FYNNEI. The V gene end was trimmed by 11 bases and the J gene end by 2 bases; junction bases not matched to a gene: 6. The CDR3 is 13 residues long. Written as DNA, the CDR3 is TGTGCCTCCCGGACAGGAACTGGAAACACCATATATTTT. Translating gives CASRTGTGNTIYF. Using reference TRBV2 and TRBJ1-3 for the parts outside the CDR3, the full variable domain is EPEVTQTPSHQVTQMGQEVILRCVPISNHLYFYWYRQILGQKVEFLVSFYNNEISEKSEIFDDQFSVERPDGSNFTLKIRSTKLEDSAMYFCASRTGTGNTIYFGEGSWLTVV.

By share of the sample, this clone is medium-sized. The chain couples TRBV2 to TRBJ1-2; maybe TRBD1 (6 bases). Germline CDR1 SNHLY, CDR2 FYNNEI. This CDR3 has 13 residues. Between the trimmed V and J ends, which lost 8 bases and 7 bases, there was a span of 17 bases. Here the CDR3 DNA reads TGTGCCAGCGGCTCTGGGGGGCAGAGTGGCTACACCTTC. It codes for CASGSGGQSGYTF.

V is TRBV11-2 and J is TRBJ1-3; possible D gene TRBD1, 6 bases. Germline CDR1 is SGHAT and CDR2 is FQNNGV. V lost 0 bases and J lost 4, with 10 bases in between. The CDR3 covers 15 residues. The CDR3 bases are TGTGCCAGCAGCTTAGACCAGGGGTACGGAAACACCATATATTTT. The encoded protein is CASSLDQGYGNTIYF.

This rearrangement joins TRBV19 to TRBJ2-7, with 7 bases identical to TRBD2. Losses at the gene ends were 4 bases for V and 9 bases for J; bases not matched to a gene: 12. Looked up from germline, CDR1 is LNHDA and CDR2 is SQIVND (reference sequence). The CDR3 contains 14 residues. This chain's CDR3 is CASSTLAAREGQYF. The DNA of the CDR3 is TGTGCCAGTAGTACCCTTGCAGCCAGGGAGGGGCAGTACTTC.

This clone was observed a handful of times. This chain joins TRBV6-4 and TRBJ1-5; 9 bases are a match to TRBD1. The CDR3 is 13 amino acids. Germline lookup yields CDR1 MRHNA and CDR2 SNTAGT. The junction had 1 base not matched to a gene; V was cut back by 5 bases and J by 5 bases. The CDR3 coding sequence is TGTGCCAGCAGTAGGACAGGGGATCAGCCCCAGCATTTT. Protein product: CASSRTGDQPQHF.

This clone was recorded a few times. V and J are TRBV18 and TRBJ1-2; possible D gene TRBD1, 5 bases. Per germline, CDR1 KGHSH and CDR2 LQKENI. The CDR3 contains 14 residues. With 3 bases removed from V and 8 bases from J, the gap between germline ends came to 16 bases. For the CDR3, the DNA is TGTGCCAGCTCACCTGGGGGAGAGATAGGGGGCTACACCTTC. Translated: CASSPGGEIGGYTF.

This sequence joins TRBV15 and TRBJ2-7, with 10 bases that match TRBD1. J lost 8 bases, V lost 5 bases, and 9 bases had no gene match. CDR1 is LNHNV, CDR2 YYDKDF, per germline (reference sequence). CDR3 length: 14 residues. CDR3 nucleotide sequence: TGTGCCACCAGCCTCGGGACAGGGGCTGAGAAGCAGTACTTC. It translates to CATSLGTGAEKQYF.